This TCR beta chain was identified in a study of neurological immune-mediated disorders. Findings and limits, study-wide: The greatest degree of TCR clonal expansion was observed in HTLV-1-associated myelopathy, with the lowest in multiple sclerosis, below that of healthy controls.

Volunteers from a blood bank in Maryland, USA, constituted the healthy controls. The unsorted libraries originated from 2 million PBMCs kept at -80 C. This clonotype was detected ten times or more. Its matching antigen is unknown. Synthesis of cDNA used 5'RACE (with 10-nucleotide random UMIs). MiXCR, applied by TCRdb to the 5' RACE reads, yields one record per CDR3 protein. The table lists approximately 40,000 distinct CDR3 sequences, approximately 11% of them singletons. The V gene lost 8 bases and the J gene lost 4 bases, with 11 bases spanning the gap. Germline V CDR1 and CDR2: MNHEY, SVGAGI. This CDR3 is built from 12 residues.

The sample taken for sequencing was PBMCs. The clonotype comes from a female donor in good health. J is TRBJ1-2 and V is TRBV6-5; D gene ambiguous. In DNA, the CDR3 is TGTGCCAGCGCAGACGGCTCCTATGGCTACACCTTC. It yields the protein CASADGSYGYTF.